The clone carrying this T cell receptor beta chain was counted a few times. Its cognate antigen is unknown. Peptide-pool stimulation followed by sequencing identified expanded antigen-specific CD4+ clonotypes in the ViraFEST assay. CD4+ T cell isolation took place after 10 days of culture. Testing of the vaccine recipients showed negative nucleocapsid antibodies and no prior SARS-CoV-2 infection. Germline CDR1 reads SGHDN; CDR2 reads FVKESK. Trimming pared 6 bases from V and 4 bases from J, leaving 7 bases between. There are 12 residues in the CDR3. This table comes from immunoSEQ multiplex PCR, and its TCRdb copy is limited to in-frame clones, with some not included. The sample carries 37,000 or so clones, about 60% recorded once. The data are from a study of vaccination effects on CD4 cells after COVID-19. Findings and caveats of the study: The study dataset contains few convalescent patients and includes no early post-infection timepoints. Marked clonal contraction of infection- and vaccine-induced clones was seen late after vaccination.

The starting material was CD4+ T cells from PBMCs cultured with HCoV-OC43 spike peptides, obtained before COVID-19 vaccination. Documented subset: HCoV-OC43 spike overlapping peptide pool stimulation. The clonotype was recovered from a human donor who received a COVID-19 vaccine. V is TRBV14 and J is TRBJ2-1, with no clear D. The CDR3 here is CASSRQYNEQFF. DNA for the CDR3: TGTGCCAGCAGTCGTCAATACAATGAGCAGTTCTTC.